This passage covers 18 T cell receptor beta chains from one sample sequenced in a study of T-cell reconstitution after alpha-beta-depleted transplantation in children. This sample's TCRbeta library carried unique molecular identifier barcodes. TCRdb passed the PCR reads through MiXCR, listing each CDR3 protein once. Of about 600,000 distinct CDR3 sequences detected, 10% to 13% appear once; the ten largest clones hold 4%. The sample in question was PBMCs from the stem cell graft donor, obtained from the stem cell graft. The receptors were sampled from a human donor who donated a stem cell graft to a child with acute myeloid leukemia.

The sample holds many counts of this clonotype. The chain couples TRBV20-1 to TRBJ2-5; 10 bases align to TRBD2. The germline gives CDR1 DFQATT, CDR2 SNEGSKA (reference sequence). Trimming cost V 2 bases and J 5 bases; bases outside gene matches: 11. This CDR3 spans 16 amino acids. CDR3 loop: CSARKPLAGEEETQYF. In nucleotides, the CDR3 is TGCAGTGCTAGAAAGCCCCTAGCGGGAGAGGAGGAGACCCAGTACTTC.

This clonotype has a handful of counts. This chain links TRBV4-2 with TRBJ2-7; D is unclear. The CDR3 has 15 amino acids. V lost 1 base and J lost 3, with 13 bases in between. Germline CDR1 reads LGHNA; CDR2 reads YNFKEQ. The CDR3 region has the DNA TGTGCCAGCAGCCAAGCGGGCGCAGGTCTCTACGAGCAGTACTTC. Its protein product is CASSQAGAGLYEQYF.

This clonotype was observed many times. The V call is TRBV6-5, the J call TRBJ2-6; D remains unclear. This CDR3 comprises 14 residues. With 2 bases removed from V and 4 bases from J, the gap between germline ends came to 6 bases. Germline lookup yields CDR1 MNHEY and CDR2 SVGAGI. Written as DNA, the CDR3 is TGTGCCAGCAGTTACCCGAGGGGGGCCAACGTCCTGACTTTC. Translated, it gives CASSYPRGANVLTF.

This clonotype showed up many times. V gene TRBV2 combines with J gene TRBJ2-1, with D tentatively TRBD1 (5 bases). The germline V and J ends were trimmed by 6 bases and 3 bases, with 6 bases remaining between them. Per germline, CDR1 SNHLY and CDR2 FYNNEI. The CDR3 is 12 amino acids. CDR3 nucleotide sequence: TGTGCCAGCAGGGACATCTACAATGAGCAGTTCTTC. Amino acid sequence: CASRDIYNEQFF. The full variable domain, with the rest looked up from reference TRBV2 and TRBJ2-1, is EPEVTQTPSHQVTQMGQEVILRCVPISNHLYFYWYRQILGQKVEFLVSFYNNEISEKSEIFDDQFSVERPDGSNFTLKIRSTKLEDSAMYFCASRDIYNEQFFGPGTRLTVL.

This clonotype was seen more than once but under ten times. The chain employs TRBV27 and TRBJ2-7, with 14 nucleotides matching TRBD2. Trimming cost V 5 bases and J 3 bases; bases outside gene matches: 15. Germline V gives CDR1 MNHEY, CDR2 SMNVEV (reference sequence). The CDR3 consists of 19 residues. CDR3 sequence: CASSVGPTSGRAGSYEQYF. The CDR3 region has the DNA TGTGCCAGCAGTGTAGGGCCGACTAGCGGGAGGGCCGGGAGCTACGAGCAGTACTTC.

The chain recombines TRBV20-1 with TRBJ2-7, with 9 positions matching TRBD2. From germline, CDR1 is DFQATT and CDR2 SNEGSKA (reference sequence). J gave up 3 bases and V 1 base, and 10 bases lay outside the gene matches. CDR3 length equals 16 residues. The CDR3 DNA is TGCAGTGCTAGAGTAAAACCTCTAGCGGGAAACTACGAGCAGTACTTC. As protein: CSARVKPLAGNYEQYF.

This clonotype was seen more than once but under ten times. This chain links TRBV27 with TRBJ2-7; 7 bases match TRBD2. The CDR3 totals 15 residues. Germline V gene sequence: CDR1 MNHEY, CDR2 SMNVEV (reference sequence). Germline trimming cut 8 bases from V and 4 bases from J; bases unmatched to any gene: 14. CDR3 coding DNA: TGTGCCAGCCGAGCTGGTGGGGGGGATCGGTACGAGCAGTACTTC. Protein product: CASRAGGGDRYEQYF.

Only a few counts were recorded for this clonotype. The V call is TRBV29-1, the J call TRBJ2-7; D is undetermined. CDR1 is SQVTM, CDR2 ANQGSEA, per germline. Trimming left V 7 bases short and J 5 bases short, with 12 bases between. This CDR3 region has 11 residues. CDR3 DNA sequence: TGCAGCGGCCGTAACGGGCACGAGCAGTACTTC. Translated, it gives CSGRNGHEQYF.

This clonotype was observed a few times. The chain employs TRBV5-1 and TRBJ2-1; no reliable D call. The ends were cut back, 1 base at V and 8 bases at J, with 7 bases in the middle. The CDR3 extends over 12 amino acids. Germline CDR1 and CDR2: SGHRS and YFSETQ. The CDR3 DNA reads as TGCGCCAGCAGCTTGCCGAGTCATGAGCAGTTCTTC. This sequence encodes CASSLPSHEQFF.

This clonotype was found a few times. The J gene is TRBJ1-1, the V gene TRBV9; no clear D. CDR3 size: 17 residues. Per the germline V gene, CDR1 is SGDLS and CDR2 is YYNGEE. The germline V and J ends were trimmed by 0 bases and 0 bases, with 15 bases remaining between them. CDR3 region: CASSVGVGRGLNTEAFF. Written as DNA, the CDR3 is TGTGCCAGCAGCGTAGGGGTCGGTAGAGGGCTGAACACTGAAGCTTTCTTT.

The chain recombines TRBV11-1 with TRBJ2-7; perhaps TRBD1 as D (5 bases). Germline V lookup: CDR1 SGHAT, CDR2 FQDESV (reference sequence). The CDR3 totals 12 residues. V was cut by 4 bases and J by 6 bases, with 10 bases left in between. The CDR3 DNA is TGTGCCAGCAGCTCGCAGGGTAGCGAGCAGTACTTC. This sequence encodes CASSSQGSEQYF.

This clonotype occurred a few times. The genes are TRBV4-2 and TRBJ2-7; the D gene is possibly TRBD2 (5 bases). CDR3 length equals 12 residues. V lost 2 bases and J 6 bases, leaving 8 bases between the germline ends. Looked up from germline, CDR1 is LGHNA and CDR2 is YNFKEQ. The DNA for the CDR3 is TGTGCCAGCAGCCAATCTAGCAGCGAGCAGTACTTC. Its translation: CASSQSSSEQYF.

The CDR3 DNA reads TGTGCCACCAGTGATAGGCTAGCGGGGAACACAGATACGCAGTATTTT. It codes for CATSDRLAGNTDTQYF. The gene calls are TRBV24-1 and TRBJ2-3, with 9 bases lining up with TRBD2. V was pared by 3 bases and J by 2 bases, with 5 bases of the junction left unmatched. CDR1 is KGHDR and CDR2 is SFDVKD in the germline V gene. This CDR3 has 16 residues.

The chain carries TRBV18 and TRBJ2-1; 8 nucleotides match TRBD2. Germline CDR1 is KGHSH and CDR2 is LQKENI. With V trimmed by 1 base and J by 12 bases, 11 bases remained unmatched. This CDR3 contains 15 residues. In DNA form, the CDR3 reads TGTGCCAGCTCACCACATCCGGGACTAGGAGAGGGGCAGTTCTTC. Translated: CASSPHPGLGEGQFF.

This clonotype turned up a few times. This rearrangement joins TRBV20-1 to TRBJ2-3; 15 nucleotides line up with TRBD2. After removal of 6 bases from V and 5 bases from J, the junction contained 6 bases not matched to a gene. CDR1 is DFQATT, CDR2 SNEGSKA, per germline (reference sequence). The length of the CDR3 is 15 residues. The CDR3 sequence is CSAYGLAGGEDTQYF. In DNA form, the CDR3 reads TGCAGTGCCTACGGACTAGCGGGAGGGGAAGATACGCAGTATTTT.

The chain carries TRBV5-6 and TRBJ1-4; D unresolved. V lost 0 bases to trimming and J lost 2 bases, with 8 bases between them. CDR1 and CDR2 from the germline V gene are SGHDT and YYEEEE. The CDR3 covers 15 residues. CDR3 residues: CASSLAGYTNEKLFF. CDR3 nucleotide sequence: TGTGCCAGCAGCTTGGCCGGGTACACTAATGAAAAACTGTTTTTT.

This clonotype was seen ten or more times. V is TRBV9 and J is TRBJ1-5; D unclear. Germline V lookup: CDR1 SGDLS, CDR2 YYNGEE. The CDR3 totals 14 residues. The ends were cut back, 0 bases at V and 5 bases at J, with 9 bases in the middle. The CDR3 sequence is CASSVDDGDQPQHF. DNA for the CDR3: TGTGCCAGCAGCGTAGATGACGGTGATCAGCCCCAGCATTTT.

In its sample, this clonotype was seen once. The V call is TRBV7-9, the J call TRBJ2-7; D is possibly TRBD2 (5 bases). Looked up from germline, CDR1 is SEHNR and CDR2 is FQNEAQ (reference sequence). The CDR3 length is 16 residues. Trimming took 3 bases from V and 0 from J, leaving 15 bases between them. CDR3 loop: CASSLVGESPSYEQYF. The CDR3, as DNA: TGTGCCAGCAGCTTGGTGGGAGAATCCCCCTCCTACGAGCAGTACTTC.